This section outlines one TCR delta chain sequence together with its context. TCRdb assigns this DNA the protein of a much larger clone, which departs from its translation at residue 9; this likely reflects a read error, and the protein shown comes from translating the DNA. TCRdb reapplied CATT to the reads. The repertoire has several thousand delta-chain clones, about 3% of them found once; the top ten carry approximately 16%. This sample was included in a study of gamma-delta chains in newborns, infants, children. The overall study: Polyclonal expansion of innate γδ T cells after birth follows microbial exposure.

CDR1 GEAIGNYY and CDR2 EKD come from the germline V gene. The CDR3 has 18 amino acids. The V end was cut by 3 bases, the J end by 2 bases, with 16 bases between. The sequence came from a child who was a newborn, infant or young child, either healthy, febrile or measles-vaccinated (not recorded which). This chain connects TRDV2 to TRDJ3; unclear D gene. Sequencing input: blood. CDR3 DNA: TGTGCCTGTGACGTCAGGATTTCGAACGCCTGGGACACCCGACAGATGTTTTTC. This translates into CACDVRISNAWDTRQMFF.